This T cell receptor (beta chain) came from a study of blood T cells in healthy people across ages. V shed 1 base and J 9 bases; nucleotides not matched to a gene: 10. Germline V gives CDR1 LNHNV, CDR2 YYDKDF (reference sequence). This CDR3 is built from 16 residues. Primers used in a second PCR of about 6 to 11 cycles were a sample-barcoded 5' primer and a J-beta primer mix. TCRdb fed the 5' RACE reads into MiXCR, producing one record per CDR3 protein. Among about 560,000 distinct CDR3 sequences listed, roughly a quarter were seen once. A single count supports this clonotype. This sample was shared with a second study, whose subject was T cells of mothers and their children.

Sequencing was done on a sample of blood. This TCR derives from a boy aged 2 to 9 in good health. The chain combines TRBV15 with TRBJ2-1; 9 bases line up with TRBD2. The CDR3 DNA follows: TGTGCCACCAGCAGAGGAGGCGGGAGGGCTCGACTTGAGCAGTTCTTC. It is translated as CATSRGGGRARLEQFF.